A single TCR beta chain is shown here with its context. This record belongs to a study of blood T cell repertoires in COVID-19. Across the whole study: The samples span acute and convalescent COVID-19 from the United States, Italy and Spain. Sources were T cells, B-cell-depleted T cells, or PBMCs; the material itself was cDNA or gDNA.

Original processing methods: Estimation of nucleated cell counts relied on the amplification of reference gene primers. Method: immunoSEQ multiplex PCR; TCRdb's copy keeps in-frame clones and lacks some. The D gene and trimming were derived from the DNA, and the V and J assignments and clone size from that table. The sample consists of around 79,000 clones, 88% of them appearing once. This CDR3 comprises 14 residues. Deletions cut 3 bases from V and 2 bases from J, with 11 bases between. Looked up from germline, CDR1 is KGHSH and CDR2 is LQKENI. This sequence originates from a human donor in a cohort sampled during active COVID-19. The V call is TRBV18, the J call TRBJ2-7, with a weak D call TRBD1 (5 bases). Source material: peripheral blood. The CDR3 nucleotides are TGTGCCAGCTCACCTTGGGGCAGCCCCTACGAGCAGTACTTC. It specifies CASSPWGSPYEQYF.